This TCR beta chain is from a study of cytomegalovirus exposure and HLA in healthy donors. Study conclusions and caveats: Most likely, a cluster of highly shared sequence variants arose as a sequencing artifact. The sole available immune exposure information was CMV serostatus. In a later analysis, a genetic analysis reported fewer productive-TCR N-insertions in an Asian-associated ancestry cluster than the cohort average. Several of the most significant clusters appeared, in a later analysis, to be linked to common viral pathogens.

The PCR made use of 60 Vbeta and 13 Jbeta primers. The protocol was immunoSEQ multiplex PCR, while the TCRdb copy is restricted to in-frame clones and leaves out a portion. This table holds some 120,000 clones, 75% to 90% found once. Germline assignment: CDR1 MNHEY and CDR2 SVGAGI. The CDR3 is 15 amino acids. Trimming pared 8 bases from V and 1 base from J, leaving 17 bases between. A few counts support this clone. What it binds is not known. Sample: PBMCs. The rearrangement joins TRBV6-5 to TRBJ1-1, with D maybe TRBD1 (6 bases). This TCR derives from a man aged 35 to 55 in good health and CMV-seronegative. The CDR3 nucleotides are TGTGCCAGCCGGGGGGCCTCCACAGGGAACACTGAAGCTTTCTTT. Its protein product is CASRGASTGNTEAFF.